These 6 T cell receptor beta chains originate from one sample sequenced in a study of cytomegalovirus exposure and HLA in healthy donors. PCR was performed using 60 Vbeta and 13 Jbeta primers. This table comes from immunoSEQ multiplex PCR, and its TCRdb copy is limited to in-frame clones, with some not included. The data hold under 120,000 clones, with roughly 80% observed a single time. The specimen sequenced was PBMCs. Source of these receptors: a female donor in good health and CMV-seropositive.

The CDR3 is CASSQCTASYNQPQHF. The DNA of the CDR3 is TGCGCCAGCAGTCAATGCACAGCCTCCTACAATCAGCCCCAGCATTTT. V and J are TRBV23-1 and TRBJ1-5; D is unclear. TRBV23-1 is an ORF, and what it does is uncertain. V lost 1 base and J 3 bases, leaving 13 bases between the germline ends. This CDR3 spans 16 amino acids.

The chain combines TRBV10-3 with TRBJ1-2; a weak D match, TRBD1 (6 bases). Germline assignment: CDR1 ENHRY and CDR2 SYGVKD. V dropped 2 bases and J dropped 3 bases, with 16 bases sitting between them. The CDR3 spans 16 residues. In DNA form, the CDR3 reads TGTGCCATCAGTGAGCGAGGGGGGGGCTCTGACTATGGCTACACCTTC. Protein product: CAISERGGGSDYGYTF.

This rearrangement joins TRBV30 to TRBJ1-2; possible D gene TRBD1, 6 bases. Trimming removed 3 bases at V and 7 bases at J, with 15 bases between. The CDR3 contains 13 residues. From germline, CDR1 is GTSNPN and CDR2 SVGIG (reference sequence). The chain's CDR3 is CAWRTGVMGGYTF. CDR3 coding DNA: TGTGCCTGGAGGACAGGTGTAATGGGTGGCTACACCTTC.

V is TRBV5-6 and J is TRBJ1-1, with D unclear. The ends were cut back, 4 bases at V and 5 bases at J, with 9 bases in the middle. The germline CDR1 and CDR2 sequences are SGHDT and YYEEEE. The CDR3 has 12 amino acids. The CDR3, as DNA: TGTGCCAGCAGCACCCGGGGAACTGAAGCTTTCTTT. Protein product: CASSTRGTEAFF.

The chain has TRBV30 and TRBJ2-5, with D tentatively TRBD2 (6 bases). With 3 bases removed from V and 7 bases from J, the gap between germline ends came to 12 bases. CDR1 and CDR2 from the germline V gene are GTSNPN and SVGIG (reference sequence). The CDR3 covers 12 residues. DNA for the CDR3: TGTGCCTGGAGGAAGGGTAGCGGGACCCAGTACTTC. As protein: CAWRKGSGTQYF.

V usage is TRBV4-2 and J usage is TRBJ2-7, with 7 bases matching TRBD2. Germline V CDR1 and CDR2: LGHNA, YNFKEQ. This CDR3 contains 14 residues. After removal of 4 bases from V and 4 bases from J, the junction contained 7 bases not matched to a gene. The DNA of the CDR3 is TGTGCCAGCAGCCTTGGGACTAACAGTTACGAGCAGTACTTC. It yields the protein CASSLGTNSYEQYF.